This record looks at one TCR beta chain sequence and its context. Its antigen is as yet unknown. This sample is part of a study of T-cell memory formation after mild COVID-19. Study-level background: Largely, TCR clusters stayed within a single donor. Study-wide results and caveats: Clones contracting across day 15 to 85 had a balanced CD4/CD8 profile; later expanding clones leaned CD4+. The pre-infection memory compartment contained some responding clones, suggesting cross-reactive memory joined. Clones which contracted sat mainly in CM and EM if CD4+, and in EMRA if CD8+.

In TCRdb, the 5' RACE reads were re-called with MiXCR into one record per CDR3 protein. The profile shows more than 150,000 distinct CDR3 sequences, about a fifth of them singletons. Trimming took 7 bases from V and 5 from J, leaving 14 bases between them. The germline V gene has CDR1 SQVTM and CDR2 ANQGSEA. This CDR3 contains 12 residues. The sequence derives from an adult woman who had mild COVID-19 (a few samples of this study predate the infection). Cell type and time point are not known. Sequencing was performed on PBMCs or a T cell subset sorted from them (not recorded which). The chain carries TRBV29-1 and TRBJ2-5; D gene ambiguous. The chain's CDR3 is CSADTGPETQYF. The CDR3 nucleotides read TGCAGCGCCGACACTGGGCCGGAGACCCAGTACTTC.